One and the same sample provided the 26 T cell receptor beta chains below, sequenced in a study of T-cell reconstitution after alpha-beta-depleted transplantation in children. Preparation of the TCRbeta library used unique molecular identifiers. TCRdb re-derived calls from the PCR reads in MiXCR, one entry per CDR3 protein. The sample lists approximately 590,000 distinct CDR3 sequences; roughly a tenth were seen once. The specimen was PBMCs from the stem cell graft donor, collected from the stem cell graft. The receptors were sampled from a human donor who donated a stem cell graft to a child with acute myeloid leukemia.

This clonotype was detected many times. The chain uses TRBV12-3 or TRBV12-4 and TRBJ1-3; tentatively, D is TRBD1 (5 bases). This CDR3 region has 14 residues. V lost 5 bases and J lost 6, with 14 bases in between. CDR3 residues: CASSLSGVENTIYF. The CDR3 DNA reads as TGTGCCAGCAGTCTTTCGGGGGTTGAAAACACCATATATTTT.

This clonotype has only a few counts. J is TRBJ2-5 and V is TRBV29-1; tentative D call: TRBD2 (6 bases). The germline V gene has CDR1 SQVTM and CDR2 ANQGSEA. CDR3 size: 15 residues. Trimming removed 2 bases at V and 3 bases at J, with 16 bases between. The CDR3 is CSVERFGRGKETQYF. CDR3 nucleotide sequence: TGCAGCGTTGAACGCTTCGGGAGAGGGAAAGAGACCCAGTACTTC.

The table lists this clonotype with a few counts. This chain joins TRBV7-9 and TRBJ2-1; D gene ambiguous. Trimming cost V 5 bases and J 11 bases, with 16 bases left between them. The CDR3 has 13 amino acids. Germline V CDR1 and CDR2: SEHNR, FQNEAQ (reference sequence). DNA for the CDR3: TGTGCCAGCAGCCCGACCGAGACAAGGCAGCAGTTCTTC. Encoded protein: CASSPTETRQQFF.

This clonotype has only a few counts. J is TRBJ2-1 and V is TRBV20-1; D could derive from TRBD1 or TRBD2 (5 bases each). The V end was cut by 4 bases, the J end by 8 bases, with 24 bases between. The CDR3 is 16 amino acids. The germline gives CDR1 DFQATT, CDR2 SNEGSKA (reference sequence). The CDR3: CSATVPGRWGTDEQFF. CDR3 bases: TGCAGTGCTACAGTCCCCGGACGCTGGGGGACCGATGAGCAGTTCTTC.

This clonotype was seen ten or more times. The chain uses TRBV7-2 and TRBJ2-7; TRBD1 aligns across 9 bases. V lost 3 bases, J lost 3 bases, and 9 bases stayed unmatched. The V gene's germline CDR1 is SGHTA and CDR2 FQGNSA. This CDR3 has 16 amino acids. CDR3 nucleotides: TGTGCCAGCAGCTTGGACACCGGGACAGGGCTCTACGAGCAGTACTTC. It specifies CASSLDTGTGLYEQYF. Drawing the rest from reference TRBV7-2 and TRBJ2-7, the complete variable domain is GAGVSQSPSNKVTEKGKDVELRCDPISGHTALYWYRQSLGQGLEFLIYFQGNSAPDKSGLPSDRFSAERTGGSVSTLTIQRTQQEDSAVYLCASSLDTGTGLYEQYFGPGTRLTVT.

This chain connects TRBV12-3 or TRBV12-4 to TRBJ1-5, with 7 nucleotides matching TRBD1. This CDR3 has 14 amino acids. With V trimmed by 5 bases and J by 4 bases, 5 bases remained unmatched. This CDR3 is CASSRARGNQPQHF. CDR3 DNA: TGTGCCAGCAGTCGTGCCAGGGGGAATCAGCCCCAGCATTTT.

This clonotype was counted a few times. The chain links TRBV7-2 to TRBJ1-1; no definite D call. The germline gives CDR1 SGHTA, CDR2 FQGNSA. The V and J ends lost 4 bases and 3 bases respectively, with 12 bases between them. This CDR3 has 14 amino acids. CDR3 region: CASSSSPRDTEAFF. As DNA, the CDR3 is TGTGCCAGCAGCTCCAGTCCCCGGGACACTGAAGCTTTCTTT.

This clonotype has a handful of counts. This chain connects TRBV6-5 to TRBJ2-1; tentatively, D is TRBD1 (6 bases). Germline CDR1 reads MNHEY; CDR2 reads SVGAGI. The V and J ends lost 4 bases and 0 bases respectively, with 13 bases between them. CDR3 length: 16 residues. CDR3 nucleotide sequence: TGTGCCAGCAGTTTACAGGGCTTCAGCTCCTACAATGAGCAGTTCTTC. This codes for CASSLQGFSSYNEQFF.

This clonotype occurred many times. The chain employs TRBV5-8 and TRBJ1-5; unclear D gene. The CDR3 spans 16 residues. CDR1 and CDR2 from the germline V gene are SGHTS and YDEGEE. V was shortened by 0 bases and J by 0 bases, with 10 bases between the two germline ends. The CDR3 reads CASSLDRAYSNQPQHF. CDR3 nucleotides: TGTGCCAGCAGCTTGGACCGGGCTTATAGCAATCAGCCCCAGCATTTT.

This clonotype has a handful of counts. V and J are TRBV6-1 and TRBJ1-4; no reliable D call. The ends were cut back, 8 bases at V and 0 bases at J, with 10 bases in the middle. The CDR3 length is 14 residues. Looked up from germline, CDR1 is MNHNS and CDR2 is SASEGT. In DNA, the CDR3 is TGTGCCAGCGCCCAGCCCGCAACTAATGAAAAACTGTTTTTT. This sequence encodes CASAQPATNEKLFF.

This clonotype was counted between two and nine times. The V gene is TRBV15, the J gene TRBJ2-4; 8 nucleotides match TRBD2. Germline CDR1 LNHNV, CDR2 YYDKDF (reference sequence). The CDR3 has 16 amino acids. The V and J ends lost 2 bases and 7 bases, in that order; junction bases with no gene match: 10. Here the CDR3 reads CATSRRDGLAINIQYF. DNA of the CDR3: TGTGCCACCAGCAGAAGGGATGGACTAGCTATTAACATTCAGTACTTC.

This clonotype was observed a handful of times. The V call is TRBV6-5, the J call TRBJ2-1, with 7 bases lining up with TRBD2. The germline CDR1 and CDR2 sequences are MNHEY and SVGAGI. V lost 0 bases and J lost 15; bases outside the gene matches: 8. The length of the CDR3 is 13 residues. Here the CDR3 reads CASSYSAGAQGFF. In DNA, the CDR3 is TGTGCCAGCAGTTACTCCGCGGGAGCCCAGGGGTTCTTC.

CDR3 nucleotide sequence: TGTGCCAGCAGCTTAGAAGCAGGGAACGACCCTGGCGGTCAGCCCCAGCATTTT. Protein: CASSLEAGNDPGGQPQHF. V usage is TRBV11-1 and J usage is TRBJ1-5; weak D call: TRBD1 (5 bases). The V and J ends lost 1 base and 6 bases respectively, with 22 bases between them. The germline V gene has CDR1 SGHAT and CDR2 FQDESV (reference sequence). The CDR3 has 18 residues.

This clonotype is a singleton in its sample. The V gene is TRBV11-2, the J gene TRBJ2-1; 11 nucleotides line up with TRBD2. The germline gives CDR1 SGHAT, CDR2 FQNNGV. The CDR3 consists of 16 residues. V was clipped by 1 base and J by 3 bases; unmatched bases: 2. The CDR3 sequence: CASSLGGLAVYNEQFF. The CDR3 DNA is TGTGCCAGCAGCTTAGGGGGACTAGCGGTCTACAATGAGCAGTTCTTC. Using reference TRBV11-2 and TRBJ2-1 for the parts outside the CDR3, the full variable domain is EAGVAQSPRYKIIEKRQSVAFWCNPISGHATLYWYQQILGQGPKLLIQFQNNGVVDDSQLPKDRFSAERLKGVDSTLKIQPAKLEDSAVYLCASSLGGLAVYNEQFFGPGTRLTVL.

This clonotype was seen a few times. The rearrangement joins TRBV20-1 to TRBJ2-7, with 9 bases that match TRBD2. V lost 5 bases to trimming and J lost 3 bases; unmatched junction nucleotides: 5. The CDR3 extends over 13 amino acids. Germline V gene data show CDR1 as DFQATT and CDR2 as SNEGSKA (reference sequence). The CDR3 coding sequence is TGCAGTGCTTCTCTAGCGGGGATCTACGAGCAGTACTTC. This codes for CSASLAGIYEQYF.

This chain connects TRBV6-1 to TRBJ2-1, with D perhaps given as TRBD1 or TRBD2 (5 bases each). The CDR3 covers 17 residues. CDR1 and CDR2 (germline): MNHNS, SASEGT. Trimming pared 6 bases from V and 6 bases from J, leaving 24 bases between. The CDR3 spells CASSLFLPAGTSNEQFF. Here the CDR3 DNA reads TGTGCCAGCAGCCTCTTTCTTCCTGCCGGGACCTCCAATGAGCAGTTCTTC.

This clonotype was seen a few times. The CDR3 DNA reads TGCAGCGTTGGGGGAATCCACACAGATACGCAGTATTTT. Translation: CSVGGIHTDTQYF. The rearrangement uses TRBV29-1 and TRBJ2-3, with D unclear. The CDR3 is 13 amino acids. Germline CDR1 and CDR2: SQVTM and ANQGSEA. V gave up 4 bases and J gave up 2 bases, with 10 bases separating them.

In its sample, this clonotype was seen many times. V and J are TRBV4-3 and TRBJ2-1; no reliable D call. Trimming took off 0 bases at V and 7 bases at J, with 16 bases between the two ends. The V gene's germline CDR1 is LGHNA and CDR2 YSLEER. This CDR3 has 16 residues. CDR3 protein: CASSQDHGLQGNEQFF. The CDR3 DNA is TGCGCCAGCAGCCAAGATCACGGGCTCCAAGGTAATGAGCAGTTCTTC.

This clonotype was recorded at least ten times. The genes are TRBV9 and TRBJ2-7; perhaps TRBD2 as D (6 bases). The CDR3 is 14 amino acids. Trimming pared 3 bases from V and 1 base from J, leaving 11 bases between. Germline V gene data show CDR1 as SGDLS and CDR2 as YYNGEE. The CDR3: CASSADGGSYEQYF. The DNA of the CDR3 is TGTGCCAGCAGCGCAGACGGGGGATCCTACGAGCAGTACTTC.

This clonotype was counted only a few times. The J gene is TRBJ2-1, the V gene TRBV20-1, with D uncertain. Germline loops: CDR1 DFQATT, CDR2 SNEGSKA (reference sequence). V was pared by 1 base and J by 0 bases, with 13 bases between. The CDR3 spans 16 residues. CDR3 loop: CSARASGLSSYNEQFF. The DNA of the CDR3 is TGCAGTGCTAGAGCGTCGGGCCTGAGCTCCTACAATGAGCAGTTCTTC.

This clonotype was detected a few times. The V and J genes are TRBV24-1 and TRBJ2-6; D may be TRBD1 (5 bases). Trimming pared 3 bases from V and 4 bases from J, leaving 9 bases between. CDR1 and CDR2 (germline): KGHDR, SFDVKD. The CDR3 length is 15 residues. The CDR3 nucleotides read TGTGCCACCAGTGATCCGAGGACAGGGGCCAACGTCCTGACTTTC. This codes for CATSDPRTGANVLTF.

The sample holds a few counts of this clonotype. V gene TRBV5-1 combines with J gene TRBJ2-2; 7 bases are a match to TRBD2. V shed 7 bases and J 1 base; nucleotides not matched to a gene: 7. This CDR3 has 15 amino acids. Germline assignment: CDR1 SGHRS and CDR2 YFSETQ. As DNA, the CDR3 is TGCGCCAGCGGCGTGGGAGGGATGAACACCGGGGAGCTGTTTTTT. The encoded protein is CASGVGGMNTGELFF.

This clonotype was observed a handful of times. The rearrangement joins TRBV27 to TRBJ2-7; D is possibly TRBD1 or TRBD2 (5 bases each). The V gene lost 5 bases and the J gene lost 4 bases, with 24 bases spanning the gap. CDR1 is MNHEY, CDR2 SMNVEV, per germline (reference sequence). The CDR3 runs 17 residues. The DNA of the CDR3 is TGTGCCAGCAGTCGCGAGGGGAACAGGCTGGTTGATTACGAGCAGTACTTC. This encodes CASSREGNRLVDYEQYF.

This clonotype was seen more than once but under ten times. The chain couples TRBV27 to TRBJ2-7; 7 bases agree with TRBD1. CDR1 MNHEY and CDR2 SMNVEV come from the germline V gene (reference sequence). The CDR3 length is 15 residues. V was clipped by 2 bases and J by 1 base; unmatched bases: 5. The CDR3 coding sequence is TGTGCCAGCAGTTTACGACAGGGTATTTCCTACGAGCAGTACTTC. It yields the protein CASSLRQGISYEQYF.

This clonotype was picked up a small number of times. The genes are TRBV6-5 and TRBJ2-1; 8 bases agree with TRBD2. The germline gives CDR1 MNHEY, CDR2 SVGAGI. With 5 bases clipped from V and 0 bases from J, the junction kept 6 bases outside the gene matches. The CDR3 runs to 16 residues. The CDR3 DNA follows: TGTGCCAGCAGTCCCGAAAGCGGGAGCTCCTACAATGAGCAGTTCTTC. Its translation is CASSPESGSSYNEQFF.

In its sample, this clonotype was seen many times. The chain uses TRBV20-1 and TRBJ2-5; D unclear. Trimming pared 3 bases from V and 5 bases from J, leaving 10 bases between. The germline CDR1 and CDR2 sequences are DFQATT and SNEGSKA (reference sequence). The CDR3 is 12 amino acids. CDR3 bases: TGCAGTGCTAGGACCACAACGGAGACCCAGTACTTC. Protein product: CSARTTTETQYF.